This T cell receptor beta chain stems from a study of shared clonotypes between healthy human individuals. Study-wide results and limits: Sorted-subset sequencing, rarefaction showed, was incomplete despite large depth. The naive CD4 repertoires of a handful of donors were compared, and around 4.9% of clonotypes were shared.

Each subset's genomic DNA was split evenly across several immunoSEQ plates. TCRdb's copy holds only in-frame clones and misses some; the assay was immunoSEQ multiplex PCR. This repertoire shows 1.5 million to 2.5 million clones, about 94% found once; its top ten account for less than 1.5%. In regard to this clone: Its antigen is not known.

Naive CD8 cells were CD45RO-negative, positively selected for CCR7, excluding terminally differentiated effector memory CD45RA+ cells. The donor population consisted of healthy HIV-negative adults with no recent acute infections or vaccinations. Trimming cost V 3 bases and J 4 bases, with 10 bases left between them. Germline loops: CDR1 LNHDA, CDR2 SQIVND (reference sequence). This CDR3 spans 14 amino acids. Material: naive CD8+ T cells sorted from blood. This chain links TRBV19 with TRBJ1-5, with D unresolved. The clonotype comes from a man aged 18 to 29 in good health. The CDR3 nucleotides are TGTGCCAGTAGTATGGATTGGGGAAATCAGCCCCAGCATTTT. The encoded protein is CASSMDWGNQPQHF.